What follows is one T cell receptor beta chain and its context. Per the authors' pipeline: Reference gene primer amplification in the assay estimated nucleated cell counts. The method was immunoSEQ multiplex PCR; TCRdb's version includes in-frame clones alone and lacks a portion of them. From that table come the V and J calls and clone size; the DNA was used to work out D and trimming. The repertoire holds 300,000 to 400,000 clones, roughly 85% seen once, with 7.2% in the top ten. The entry originates in a study of blood T cell repertoires in COVID-19. Study context: Acute and convalescent COVID-19 specimens originated in the United States, Italy and Spain. Sources were T cells, B-cell-depleted T cells, or PBMCs; the material itself was cDNA or gDNA.

The CDR3 runs 14 residues. Germline CDR1 is WNHNN and CDR2 is SYGVQD (reference sequence). V shed 0 bases and J shed 3 bases, with 9 bases lying between them. The sample was peripheral blood. The chain employs TRBV10-1 and TRBJ2-7; D ambiguous. This TCR was sampled from a human donor in a cohort sampled during active COVID-19. The DNA for the CDR3 is TGCGCCAGCAGTGAGTCAGGCGGCTTCTACGAGCAGTACTTC. As protein: CASSESGGFYEQYF.